Reported below is one TCR beta chain. The antigen is not known. Other nucleotide sequences from this sample produce the same CDR3. The PCR contained 60 Vbeta and 13 Jbeta primers. Some clones are missing from TCRdb's copy, which holds only in-frame ones; the method was immunoSEQ multiplex PCR. The sample holds about 150,000 clones, roughly 80% seen once. This entry is derived from a study of cytomegalovirus exposure and HLA in healthy donors. Across the study: One earlier analysis, a look at about 179 million T cells, found about 110 million unique TCR beta sequences. Early released data comprised about 85 million unique TCRs from HLA-typed donors.

CDR3 size: 15 residues. CDR1 KGHSH and CDR2 LQKENI come from the germline V gene. With V trimmed by 6 bases and J by 0 bases, 4 bases remained unmatched. The study, taken as a whole, reports: Some V segments, TRBV6-2 and TRBV6-3 among them, were indistinguishable and were therefore excluded. Among TCR sequences, most were rare, though some public TCRs appeared in many donors.

Source material: PBMCs. This TCR was sampled from a man in his late teens or twenties in good health and CMV-seropositive. The rearrangement links TRBV18 to TRBJ1-3, with TRBD1 matching 8 bases. This CDR3 is CASSPGGPSGNTIYF. CDR3 in DNA: TGTGCCAGCTCCCCAGGGGGCCCCTCTGGAAACACCATATATTTT.